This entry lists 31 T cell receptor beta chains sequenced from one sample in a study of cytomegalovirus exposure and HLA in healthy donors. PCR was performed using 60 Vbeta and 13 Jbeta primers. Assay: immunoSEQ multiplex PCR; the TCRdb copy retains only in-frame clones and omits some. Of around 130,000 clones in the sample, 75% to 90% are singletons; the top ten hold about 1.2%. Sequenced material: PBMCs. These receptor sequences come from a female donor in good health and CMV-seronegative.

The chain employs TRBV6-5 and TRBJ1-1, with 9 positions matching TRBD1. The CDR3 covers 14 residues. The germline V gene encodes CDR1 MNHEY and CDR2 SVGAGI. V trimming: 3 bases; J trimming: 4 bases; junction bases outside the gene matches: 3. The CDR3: CASSYDRGVTEAFF. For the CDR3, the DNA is TGTGCCAGCAGTTATGACAGGGGGGTCACTGAAGCTTTCTTT.

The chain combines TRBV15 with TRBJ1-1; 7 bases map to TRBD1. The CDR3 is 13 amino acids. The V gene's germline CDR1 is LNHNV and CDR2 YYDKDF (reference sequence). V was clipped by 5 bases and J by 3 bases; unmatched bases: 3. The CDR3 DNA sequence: TGTGCCACCAGCCCAGGGGGGCACACTGAAGCTTTCTTT. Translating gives CATSPGGHTEAFF.

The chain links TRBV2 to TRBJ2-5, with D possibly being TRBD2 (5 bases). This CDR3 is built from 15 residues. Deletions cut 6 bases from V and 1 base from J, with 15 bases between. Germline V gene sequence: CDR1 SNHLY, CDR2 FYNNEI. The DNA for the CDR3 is TGTGCCAGCAGGGCCTTGGCGGGCTTCCAAGAGACCCAGTACTTC. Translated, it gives CASRALAGFQETQYF.

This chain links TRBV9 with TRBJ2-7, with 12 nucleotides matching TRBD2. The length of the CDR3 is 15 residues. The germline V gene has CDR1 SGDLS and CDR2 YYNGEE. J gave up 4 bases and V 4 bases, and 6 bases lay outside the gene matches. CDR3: CASSPRLAGEYEQYF. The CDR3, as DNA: TGTGCCAGCAGCCCCCGACTAGCGGGAGAGTACGAGCAGTACTTC.

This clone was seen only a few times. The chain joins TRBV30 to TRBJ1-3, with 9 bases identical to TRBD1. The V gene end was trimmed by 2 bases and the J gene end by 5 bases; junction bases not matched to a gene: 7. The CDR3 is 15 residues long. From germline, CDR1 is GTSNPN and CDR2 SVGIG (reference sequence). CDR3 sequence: CAWSLSGTGRNTIYF. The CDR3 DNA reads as TGTGCCTGGAGTTTATCCGGGACAGGGAGAAACACCATATATTTT.

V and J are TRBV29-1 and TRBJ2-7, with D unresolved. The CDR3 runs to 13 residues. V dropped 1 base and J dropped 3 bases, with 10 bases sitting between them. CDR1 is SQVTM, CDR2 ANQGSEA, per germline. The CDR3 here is CSVEGEAFYEQYF. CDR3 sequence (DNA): TGCAGCGTTGAAGGCGAAGCCTTCTACGAGCAGTACTTC.

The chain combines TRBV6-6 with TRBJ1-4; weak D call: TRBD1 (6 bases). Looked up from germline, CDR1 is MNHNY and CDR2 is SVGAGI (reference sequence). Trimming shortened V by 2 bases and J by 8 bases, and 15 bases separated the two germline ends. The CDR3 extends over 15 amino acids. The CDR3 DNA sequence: TGTGCCAGCAGTTACGGACAATCTCAGGGGGAAAAACTGTTTTTT. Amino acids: CASSYGQSQGEKLFF.

The CDR3 region is CACGARSGNQPQHF. The CDR3 nucleotides read TGTGCCTGCGGGGCCAGGTCGGGCAATCAGCCCCAGCATTTT. This chain connects TRBV6-1 to TRBJ1-5, with D possibly being TRBD1 (5 bases). V dropped 11 bases and J dropped 2 bases, with 16 bases sitting between them. The CDR3 covers 14 residues. CDR1 MNHNS and CDR2 SASEGT come from the germline V gene.

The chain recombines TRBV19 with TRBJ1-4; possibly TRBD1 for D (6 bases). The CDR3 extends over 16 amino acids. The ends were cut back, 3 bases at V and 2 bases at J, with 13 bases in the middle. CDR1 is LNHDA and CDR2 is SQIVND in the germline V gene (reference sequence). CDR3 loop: CASSIEGTRTNEKLFF. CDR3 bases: TGTGCCAGTAGTATTGAAGGGACACGGACTAATGAAAAACTGTTTTTT.

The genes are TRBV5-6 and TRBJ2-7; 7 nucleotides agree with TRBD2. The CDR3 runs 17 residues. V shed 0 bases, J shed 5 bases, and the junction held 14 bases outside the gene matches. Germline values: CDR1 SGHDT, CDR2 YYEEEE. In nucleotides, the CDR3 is TGTGCCAGCAGCTTGGGCAGGCCTAGGCGGGAGTTCGACGAGCAGTACTTC. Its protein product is CASSLGRPRREFDEQYF.

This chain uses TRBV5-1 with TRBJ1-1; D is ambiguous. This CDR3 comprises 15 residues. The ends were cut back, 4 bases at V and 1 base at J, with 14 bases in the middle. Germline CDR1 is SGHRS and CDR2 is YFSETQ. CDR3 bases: TGCGCCAGCAGCCCTGGACGGGATGGGAACACTGAAGCTTTCTTT. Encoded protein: CASSPGRDGNTEAFF. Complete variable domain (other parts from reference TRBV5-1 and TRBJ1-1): KAGVTQTPRYLIKTRGQQVTLSCSPISGHRSVSWYQQTPGQGLQFLFEYFSETQRNKGNFPGRFSGRQFSNSRSEMNVSTLELGDSALYLCASSPGRDGNTEAFFGQGTRLTVV.

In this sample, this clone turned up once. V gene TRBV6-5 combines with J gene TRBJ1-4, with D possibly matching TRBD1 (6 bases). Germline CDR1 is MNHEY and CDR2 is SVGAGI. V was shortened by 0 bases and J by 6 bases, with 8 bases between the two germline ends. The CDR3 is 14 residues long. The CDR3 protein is CASSYSNRDEKLFF. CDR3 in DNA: TGTGCCAGCAGTTACTCGAACAGGGATGAAAAACTGTTTTTT.

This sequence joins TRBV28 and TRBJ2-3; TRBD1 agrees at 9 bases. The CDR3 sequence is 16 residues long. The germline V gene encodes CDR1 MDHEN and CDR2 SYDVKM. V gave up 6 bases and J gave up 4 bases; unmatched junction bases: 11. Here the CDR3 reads CASSQRGQGFSDTQYF. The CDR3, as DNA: TGTGCCAGCAGCCAGAGGGGACAGGGATTTTCAGATACGCAGTATTTT.

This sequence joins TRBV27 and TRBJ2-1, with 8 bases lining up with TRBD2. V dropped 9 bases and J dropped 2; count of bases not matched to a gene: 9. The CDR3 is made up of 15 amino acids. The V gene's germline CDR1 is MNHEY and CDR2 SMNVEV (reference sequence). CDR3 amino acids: CASNPQLAAYNEQFF. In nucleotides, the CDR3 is TGTGCCAGTAACCCCCAACTAGCGGCCTACAATGAGCAGTTCTTC.

The chain's CDR3 is CASSAGEREYQTQYF. DNA of the CDR3: TGTGCCAGCAGCGCGGGCGAGCGGGAGTATCAGACCCAGTACTTC. The chain has TRBV7-9 and TRBJ2-5, with 8 bases matching TRBD2. The trim removed 5 bases at V and 6 bases at J, leaving 11 bases unmatched. CDR3 length: 15 residues. The germline V gene encodes CDR1 SEHNR and CDR2 FQNEAQ (reference sequence).

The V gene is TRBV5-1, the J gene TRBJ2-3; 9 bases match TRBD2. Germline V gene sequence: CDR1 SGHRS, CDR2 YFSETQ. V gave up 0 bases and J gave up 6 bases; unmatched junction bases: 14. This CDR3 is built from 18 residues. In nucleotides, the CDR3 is TGCGCCAGCAGCTTGGAACCTAGCGGGATGACGCACTCCGATACGCAGTATTTT. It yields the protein CASSLEPSGMTHSDTQYF.

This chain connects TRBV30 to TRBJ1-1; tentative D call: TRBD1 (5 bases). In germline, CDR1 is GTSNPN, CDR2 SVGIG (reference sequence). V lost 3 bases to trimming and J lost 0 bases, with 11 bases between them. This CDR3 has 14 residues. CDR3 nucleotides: TGTGCCTGGAGCAAGGGGTCCCTGAACACTGAAGCTTTCTTT. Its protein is CAWSKGSLNTEAFF.

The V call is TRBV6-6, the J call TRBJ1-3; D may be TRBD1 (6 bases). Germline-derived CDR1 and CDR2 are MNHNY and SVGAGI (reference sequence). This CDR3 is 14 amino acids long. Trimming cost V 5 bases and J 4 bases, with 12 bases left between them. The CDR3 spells CASSNRERGNTIYF. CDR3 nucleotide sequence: TGTGCCAGCAGTAACAGGGAGAGGGGAAACACCATATATTTT.

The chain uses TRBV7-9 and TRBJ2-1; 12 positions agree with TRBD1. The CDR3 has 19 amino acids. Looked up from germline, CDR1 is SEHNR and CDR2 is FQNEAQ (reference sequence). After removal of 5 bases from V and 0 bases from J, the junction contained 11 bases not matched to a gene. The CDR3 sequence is CASSHGTGGHFSSYNEQFF. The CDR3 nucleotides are TGTGCCAGCAGCCACGGGACAGGGGGCCATTTCAGCTCCTACAATGAGCAGTTCTTC.

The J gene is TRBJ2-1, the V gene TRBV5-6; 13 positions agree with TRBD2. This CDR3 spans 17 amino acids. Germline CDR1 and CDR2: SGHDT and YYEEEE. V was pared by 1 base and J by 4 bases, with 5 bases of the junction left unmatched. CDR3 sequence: CASSLTSGRGGYNEQFF. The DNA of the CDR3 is TGTGCCAGCAGCTTGACTAGCGGGAGGGGAGGTTACAATGAGCAGTTCTTC.

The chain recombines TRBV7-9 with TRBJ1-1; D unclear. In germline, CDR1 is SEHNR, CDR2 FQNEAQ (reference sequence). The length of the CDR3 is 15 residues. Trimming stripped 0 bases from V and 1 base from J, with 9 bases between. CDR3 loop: CASSLARVQNTEAFF. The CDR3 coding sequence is TGTGCCAGCAGCTTAGCGCGAGTTCAGAACACTGAAGCTTTCTTT.

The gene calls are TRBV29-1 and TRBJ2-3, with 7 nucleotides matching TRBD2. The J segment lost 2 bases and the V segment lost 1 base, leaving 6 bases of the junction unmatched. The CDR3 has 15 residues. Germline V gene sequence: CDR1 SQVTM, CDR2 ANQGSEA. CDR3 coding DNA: TGCAGCGTTGAAGGGGGGGGAGGGGTCACAGATACGCAGTATTTT. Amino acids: CSVEGGGGVTDTQYF.

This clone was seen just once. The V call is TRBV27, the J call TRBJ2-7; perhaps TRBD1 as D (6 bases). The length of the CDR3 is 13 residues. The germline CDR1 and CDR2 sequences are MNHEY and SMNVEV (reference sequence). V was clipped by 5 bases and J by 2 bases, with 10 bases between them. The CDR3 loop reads CASSVTGTYEQYF. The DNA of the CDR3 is TGTGCCAGCAGTGTTACAGGGACCTACGAGCAGTACTTC.

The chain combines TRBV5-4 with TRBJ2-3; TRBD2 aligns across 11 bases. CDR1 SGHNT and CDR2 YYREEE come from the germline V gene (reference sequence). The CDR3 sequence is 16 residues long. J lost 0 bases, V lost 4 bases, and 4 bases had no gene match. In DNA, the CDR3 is TGTGCCAGCAGCGCAAGGACTAGCGGGAGCACAGATACGCAGTATTTT. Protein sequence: CASSARTSGSTDTQYF.

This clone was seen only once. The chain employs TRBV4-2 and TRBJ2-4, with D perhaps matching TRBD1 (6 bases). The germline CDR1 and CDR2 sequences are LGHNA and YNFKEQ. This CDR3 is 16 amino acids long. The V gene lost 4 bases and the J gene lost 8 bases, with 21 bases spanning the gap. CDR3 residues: CASSRTAGAEGDIQYF. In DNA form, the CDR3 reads TGTGCCAGCAGCCGAACCGCAGGGGCAGAGGGAGACATTCAGTACTTC.

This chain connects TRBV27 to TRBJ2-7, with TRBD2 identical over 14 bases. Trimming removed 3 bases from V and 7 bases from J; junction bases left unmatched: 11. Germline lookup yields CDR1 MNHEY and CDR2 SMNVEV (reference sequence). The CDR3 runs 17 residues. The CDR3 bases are TGTGCCAGCAGTTTCGGACTAGCGGGAGGACGCCGGGTGGAGCAGTACTTC. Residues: CASSFGLAGGRRVEQYF.

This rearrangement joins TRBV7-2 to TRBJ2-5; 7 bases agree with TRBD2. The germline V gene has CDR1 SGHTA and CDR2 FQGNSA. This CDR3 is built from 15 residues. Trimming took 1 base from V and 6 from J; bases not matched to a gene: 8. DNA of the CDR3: TGTGCCAGCAGCTTAGGTGGACTAGGGTTGAAGACCCAGTACTTC. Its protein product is CASSLGGLGLKTQYF.

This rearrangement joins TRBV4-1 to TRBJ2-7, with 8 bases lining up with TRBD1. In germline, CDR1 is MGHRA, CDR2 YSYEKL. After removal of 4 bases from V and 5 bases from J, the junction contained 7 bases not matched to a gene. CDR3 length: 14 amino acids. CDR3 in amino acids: CASSPRQGWDEQYF. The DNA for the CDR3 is TGCGCCAGCAGCCCCAGACAGGGGTGGGACGAGCAGTACTTC.

The CDR3 is CASSFPDSYNEQFF. In DNA, the CDR3 is TGTGCCAGCAGTTTCCCCGACAGTTACAATGAGCAGTTCTTC. The V call is TRBV28, the J call TRBJ2-1, with D possibly being TRBD1 (5 bases). Per the germline V gene, CDR1 is MDHEN and CDR2 is SYDVKM. Trimming cost V 3 bases and J 4 bases, with 10 bases left between them. There are 14 residues in the CDR3.

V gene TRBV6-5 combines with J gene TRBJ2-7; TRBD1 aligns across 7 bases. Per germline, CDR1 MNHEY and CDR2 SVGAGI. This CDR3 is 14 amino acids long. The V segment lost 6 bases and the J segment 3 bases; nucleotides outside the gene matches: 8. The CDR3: CASRAGGQLYEQYF. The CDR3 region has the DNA TGTGCCAGCAGGGCAGGGGGACAACTCTACGAGCAGTACTTC.

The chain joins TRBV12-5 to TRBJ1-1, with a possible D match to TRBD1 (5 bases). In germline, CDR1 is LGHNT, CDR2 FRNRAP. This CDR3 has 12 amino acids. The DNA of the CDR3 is TGTGCACGGGACGGGACTAGGGATGAAGCTTTCTTT. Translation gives CARDGTRDEAFF.